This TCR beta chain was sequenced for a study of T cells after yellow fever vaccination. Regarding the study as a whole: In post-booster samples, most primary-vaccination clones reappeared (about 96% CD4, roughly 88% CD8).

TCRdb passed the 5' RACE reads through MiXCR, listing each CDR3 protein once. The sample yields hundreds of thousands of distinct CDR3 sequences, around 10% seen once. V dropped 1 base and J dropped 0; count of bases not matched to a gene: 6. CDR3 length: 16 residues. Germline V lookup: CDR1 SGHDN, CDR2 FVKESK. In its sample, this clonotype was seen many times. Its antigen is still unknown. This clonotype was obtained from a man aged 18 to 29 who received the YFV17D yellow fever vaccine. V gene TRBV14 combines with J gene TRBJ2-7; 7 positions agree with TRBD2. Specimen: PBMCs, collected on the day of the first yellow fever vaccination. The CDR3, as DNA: TGTGCCAGCAGCCAAGTTCCCGGGGGGAGCTCCTACGAGCAGTACTTC. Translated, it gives CASSQVPGGSSYEQYF.